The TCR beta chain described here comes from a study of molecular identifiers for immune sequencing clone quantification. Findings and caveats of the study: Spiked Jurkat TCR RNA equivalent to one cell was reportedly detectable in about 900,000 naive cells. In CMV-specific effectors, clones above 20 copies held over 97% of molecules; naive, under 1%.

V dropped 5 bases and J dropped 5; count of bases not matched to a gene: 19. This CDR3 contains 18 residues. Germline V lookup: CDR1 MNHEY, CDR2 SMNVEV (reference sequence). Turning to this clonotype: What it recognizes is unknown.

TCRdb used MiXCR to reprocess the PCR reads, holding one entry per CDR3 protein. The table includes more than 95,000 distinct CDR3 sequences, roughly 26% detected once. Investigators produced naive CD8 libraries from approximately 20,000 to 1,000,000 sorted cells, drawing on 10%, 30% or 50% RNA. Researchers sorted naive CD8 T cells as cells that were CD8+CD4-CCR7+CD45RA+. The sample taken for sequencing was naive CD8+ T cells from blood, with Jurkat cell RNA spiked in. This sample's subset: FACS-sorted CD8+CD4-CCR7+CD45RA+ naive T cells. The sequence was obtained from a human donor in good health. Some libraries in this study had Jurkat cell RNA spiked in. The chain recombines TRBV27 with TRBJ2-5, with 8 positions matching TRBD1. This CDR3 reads CASSPSRVSYTGGETQYF. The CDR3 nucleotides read TGTGCCAGCAGTCCGTCGAGGGTTAGCTACACAGGGGGTGAGACCCAGTACTTC.